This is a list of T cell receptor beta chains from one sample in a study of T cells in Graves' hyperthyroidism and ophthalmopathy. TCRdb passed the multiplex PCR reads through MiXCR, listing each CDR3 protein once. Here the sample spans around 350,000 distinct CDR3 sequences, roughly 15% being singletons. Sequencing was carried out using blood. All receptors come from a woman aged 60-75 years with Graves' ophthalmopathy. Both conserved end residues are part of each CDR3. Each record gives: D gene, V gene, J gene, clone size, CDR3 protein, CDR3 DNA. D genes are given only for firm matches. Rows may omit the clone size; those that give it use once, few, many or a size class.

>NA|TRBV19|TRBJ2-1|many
CASSIFASPPNNEQFF
TGTGCCAGTAGTATTTTCGCTTCACCTCCGAACAATGAGCAGTTCTTC
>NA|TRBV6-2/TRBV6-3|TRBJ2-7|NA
CASSLPPRTEQYF
TGTGCCAGCAGTTTGCCCCCTCGTACCGAGCAGTACTTC
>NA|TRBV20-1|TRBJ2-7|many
CSAPLETTYEQYF
TGCAGTGCGCCTCTGGAGACAACCTACGAGCAGTACTTC
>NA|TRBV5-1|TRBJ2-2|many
CASSFLTGLNTGELFF
TGCGCCAGCAGCTTTTTGACAGGCCTGAACACCGGGGAGCTGTTTTTT
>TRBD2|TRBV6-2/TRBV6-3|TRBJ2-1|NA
CASSIRDYLSYNEQFF
TGTGCCAGCAGCATCCGGGACTACCTCTCCTACAATGAGCAGTTCTTC
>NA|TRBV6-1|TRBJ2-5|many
CASNGRGGETQYF
TGTGCCAGCAACGGTAGGGGGGGAGAGACCCAGTACTTC
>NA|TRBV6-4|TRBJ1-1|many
CASSAYWGTEAFF
TGTGCCAGCAGTGCTTACTGGGGCACTGAAGCTTTCTTT
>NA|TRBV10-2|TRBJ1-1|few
CASGVSGGTEAFF
TGCGCCAGCGGGGTTTCGGGGGGCACTGAAGCTTTCTTT
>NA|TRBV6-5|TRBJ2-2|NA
CASRLGSGTGELFF
TGTGCCAGCCGTTTAGGTTCCGGCACCGGGGAGCTGTTTTTT
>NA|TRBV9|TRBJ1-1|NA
CASSPRWGGGTEAFF
TGTGCCAGCAGCCCCCGGTGGGGAGGGGGCACTGAAGCTTTCTTT
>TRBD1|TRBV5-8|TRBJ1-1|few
CASSHGQGVVVAFF
TGTGCCAGCAGCCACGGACAGGGGGTTGTTGTTGCTTTCTTT
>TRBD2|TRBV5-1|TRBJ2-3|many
CASSLGLAGTSTDTQYF
TGCGCCAGCAGCTTAGGACTAGCGGGAACTAGCACAGATACGCAGTATTTT
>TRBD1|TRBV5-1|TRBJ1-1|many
CASSLEGQAKAFF
TGCGCCAGCAGCTTGGAGGGACAGGCAAAAGCTTTCTTT
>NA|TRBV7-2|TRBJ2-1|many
CASSLTRFNEQFF
TGTGCCAGCAGCTTGACTAGGTTTAATGAGCAGTTCTTC
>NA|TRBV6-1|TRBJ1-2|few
CASRNHQPNYGYTF
TGTGCCAGCAGGAACCATCAGCCTAACTATGGCTACACCTTC
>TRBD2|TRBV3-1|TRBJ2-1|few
CASSQASGKREGSRSYNEQFF
TGTGCCAGCAGCCAAGCGTCCGGGAAGCGGGAAGGCTCACGGTCCTACAATGAGCAGTTCTTC
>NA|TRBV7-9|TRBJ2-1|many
CASSLVQGAGQNEQFF
TGTGCCAGCAGCTTAGTACAAGGAGCGGGACAGAATGAGCAGTTCTTC
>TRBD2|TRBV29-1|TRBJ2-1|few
CSVMGSGLAGVQQFF
TGCAGCGTTATGGGCAGCGGACTAGCGGGAGTACAGCAGTTCTTC
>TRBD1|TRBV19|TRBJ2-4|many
CASSRERPGQGTNIQYF
TGTGCCAGTAGTAGGGAGCGGCCGGGACAGGGGACCAACATTCAGTACTTC
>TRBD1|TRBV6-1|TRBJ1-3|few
CASTIDRGLGNTIYF
TGTGCCAGCACGATTGACAGGGGGCTCGGAAACACCATATATTTT
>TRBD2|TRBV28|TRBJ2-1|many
CASSFRLAGVGEQFF
TGTGCCAGCAGTTTCCGGCTAGCGGGAGTAGGTGAGCAGTTCTTC
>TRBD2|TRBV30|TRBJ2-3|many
CAWSVRLARTDTQYF
TGTGCCTGGAGTGTACGACTAGCGCGCACAGATACGCAGTATTTT
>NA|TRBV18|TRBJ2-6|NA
CASSPGQVSSGANVLTF
TGTGCCAGCTCACCGGGGCAGGTTAGCTCTGGGGCCAACGTCCTGACTTTC
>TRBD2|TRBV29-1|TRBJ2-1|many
CSVEDLHPAGIYYNEQFF
TGCAGCGTTGAAGATCTTCACCCAGCGGGGATCTACTACAATGAGCAGTTCTTC
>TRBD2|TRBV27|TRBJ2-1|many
CASSLIAGGPYNEQFF
TGTGCCAGCAGTCTTATAGCGGGAGGGCCCTACAATGAGCAGTTCTTC
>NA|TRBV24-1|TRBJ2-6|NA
CATSPSGVTGANVLTF
TGTGCCACCAGCCCATCGGGGGTCACTGGGGCCAACGTCCTGACTTTC
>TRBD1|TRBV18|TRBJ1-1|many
CASSPLQGGNTEAFF
TGTGCCAGCTCACCACTGCAGGGGGGGAACACTGAAGCTTTCTTT
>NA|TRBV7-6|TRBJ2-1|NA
CASSLRGANEQFF
TGTGCCAGCAGCTTAAGAGGGGCCAATGAGCAGTTCTTC
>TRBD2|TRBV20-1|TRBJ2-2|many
CSARDLSAGGPPTGELFF
TGCAGTGCTAGAGATCTGTCGGCGGGAGGGCCACCCACCGGGGAGCTGTTTTTT
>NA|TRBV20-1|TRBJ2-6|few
CSAISASSGANVLTF
TGCAGTGCTATTAGCGCTAGCTCTGGGGCCAACGTCCTGACTTTC
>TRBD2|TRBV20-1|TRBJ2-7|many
CSAPRTSGSREQYF
TGCAGTGCTCCAAGGACTAGCGGATCCCGGGAGCAGTACTTC
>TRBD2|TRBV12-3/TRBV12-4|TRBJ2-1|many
CASSRLAGGPNEQFF
TGTGCCAGCAGCCGACTAGCGGGAGGGCCCAATGAGCAGTTCTTC
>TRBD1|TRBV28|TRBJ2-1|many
CASRLGTDSYNEQFF
TGTGCCAGCAGACTCGGGACAGACTCCTACAATGAGCAGTTCTTC
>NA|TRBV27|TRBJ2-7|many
CASSATSRPQEQYF
TGTGCCAGCAGTGCAACTAGTCGCCCTCAGGAGCAGTACTTC
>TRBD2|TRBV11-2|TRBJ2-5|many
CASSLTSGSPETQYF
TGTGCCAGCAGCTTAACTAGCGGGAGCCCAGAGACCCAGTACTTC
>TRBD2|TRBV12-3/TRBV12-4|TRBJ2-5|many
CASSTLAGGAGTQYF
TGTGCCAGCAGTACCCTAGCGGGAGGGGCAGGGACCCAGTACTTC
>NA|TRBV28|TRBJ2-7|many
CASNRGSSYEQYF
TGTGCCAGCAATCGGGGGAGTTCCTACGAGCAGTACTTC
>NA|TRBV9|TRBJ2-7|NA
CASSAQGSSYEQYF
TGTGCCAGCAGCGCCCAGGGGAGCTCCTACGAGCAGTACTTC
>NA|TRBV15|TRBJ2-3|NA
CATSRDGRVTDTQYF
TGTGCCACCAGCAGAGACGGGCGGGTAACAGATACGCAGTATTTT
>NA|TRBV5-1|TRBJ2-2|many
CASSGRQGGTGELFF
TGCGCCAGCAGCGGAAGGCAGGGCGGCACCGGGGAGCTGTTTTTT
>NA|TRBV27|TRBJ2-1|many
CASSFIPTGDEQFF
TGTGCCAGCAGTTTCATCCCCACCGGGGATGAGCAGTTCTTC
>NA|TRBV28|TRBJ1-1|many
CASSSRRPEAFF
TGTGCCAGCAGTTCTCGACGGCCTGAAGCTTTCTTT
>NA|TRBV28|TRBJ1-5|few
CASSSTDFNQPQHF
TGTGCCAGCAGTTCGACAGACTTTAATCAGCCCCAGCATTTT
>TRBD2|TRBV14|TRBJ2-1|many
CASSQVLLAGISSYNEQFF
TGTGCCAGCAGCCAAGTATTGCTAGCGGGTATAAGCTCCTACAATGAGCAGTTCTTC
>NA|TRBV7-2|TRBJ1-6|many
CASSYLGGSNNSPLHF
TGTGCCAGCAGCTATTTGGGGGGATCGAATAATTCACCCCTCCACTTT